This paragraph covers one T cell receptor (beta chain) sequence. Antigen unknown. This CDR3 is 17 amino acids long. In germline, CDR1 is SGHAT, CDR2 FQNNGV. V was shortened by 7 bases and J by 3 bases, with 22 bases between the two germline ends. This record belongs to a study of shared clonotypes between healthy human individuals. At the level of the study: Three plates each covered CD4 naive and memory; CD8 naive two, CD8 memory one.

Findings and caveats of the study: Few donors restricted represented genetic and exposure-history diversity. It was anticipated that sequencing depth would influence how many clonotypes donors shared.

An assay was performed, and its level was deep. TCRdb's table, derived via immunoSEQ multiplex PCR, lists solely in-frame clones and lacks some. The sample shows approximately 2.5 million clones, over 85% of them seen only once. Specimen: naive CD4+ T cells sorted from blood. Subset in this sample: CD45RA+ positively selected. The rearrangement links TRBV11-2 to TRBJ2-4; D unclear. The clonotype was recovered from a man aged 18 to 29 in good health. As DNA, the CDR3 is TGTGCCAGCACCACCTTAGACACAAGGCCCAGCAAAAACATTCAGTACTTC. Residues: CASTTLDTRPSKNIQYF.